This T cell receptor (beta chain) was recorded in a study of T-cell reconstitution after alpha-beta-depleted transplantation in children. Overall study results and limits: By about two months after transplant, alpha-beta T cells reportedly arose from several hundred graft clones that had expanded. T-cell numbers and diversity, one year after transplant, stemmed largely from T cells that were newly produced.

This clonotype was recorded a few times. What it binds is not known. Unique molecular identifiers were used in preparing the TCRbeta library. MiXCR was run by TCRdb on the PCR reads, yielding one entry per CDR3 protein. This sample yields fewer than 1 million distinct CDR3 sequences, of which roughly 15% are seen a single time; approximately 5% belongs to the top ten. Specimen: PBMCs, mostly from graft donor cells, collected 360 days after TCRalphabeta/CD19-depleted stem cell transplant. This clonotype originated in a male patient between 5 and 17 years old who had a stem cell transplant for acute lymphoblastic leukemia, so the T cells may come from the graft donor.

CDR3 protein: CATSRDMRQLYNSPLHF. The CDR3 nucleotides read TGTGCCACCAGCAGAGATATGCGGCAGCTCTATAATTCACCCCTCCACTTT. The chain couples TRBV15 to TRBJ1-6; D is uncertain. Trimming stripped 0 bases from V and 3 bases from J, with 12 bases between. Germline V gene data show CDR1 as LNHNV and CDR2 as YYDKDF (reference sequence). CDR3 length: 17 residues.